This passage covers 32 T cell receptor beta chains from one sample sequenced in a study of blood T cells in healthy people across ages. For the second PCR, which ran for roughly 6 to 12 cycles, a sample-barcoded 5' primer and a J-beta primer mix were used. TCRdb reprocessed the 5' RACE reads via MiXCR and lists one record per CDR3 protein. The table lists 800,000 to 950,000 distinct CDR3 sequences, around 46% of them singletons. The sample taken for sequencing was blood. Receptors originate from a man younger than 40 in good health.

This clonotype was seen a few times. V and J are TRBV24-1 and TRBJ2-3; D is perhaps TRBD2 (6 bases). Trimming removed 0 bases from V and 3 bases from J, with 12 bases in between. The germline gives CDR1 KGHDR, CDR2 SFDVKD. This CDR3 has 16 amino acids. The CDR3 spells CATSDLQFGGTDTQYF. As DNA, the CDR3 is TGTGCCACCAGTGATTTGCAATTCGGGGGAACAGATACGCAGTATTTT.

V and J are TRBV20-1 and TRBJ1-3; D uncertain. The germline V gene has CDR1 DFQATT and CDR2 SNEGSKA (reference sequence). Trimming stripped 3 bases from V and 1 base from J, with 4 bases between. CDR3 length: 12 residues. The CDR3 loop is CSARGSGNTIYF. CDR3 DNA: TGCAGTGCTAGGGGTTCTGGAAACACCATATATTTT.

The V call is TRBV5-1, the J call TRBJ2-7, with 7 bases identical to TRBD1. The germline V gene encodes CDR1 SGHRS and CDR2 YFSETQ. The J segment lost 2 bases and the V segment lost 4 bases, leaving 6 bases of the junction unmatched. The CDR3 has 14 residues. The CDR3 sequence: CASSIGQATYEQYF. The CDR3 DNA reads as TGCGCCAGCAGCATAGGACAGGCTACCTACGAGCAGTACTTC.

The CDR3 loop is CASSHGGIGYNEQFF. The CDR3 bases are TGTGCCAGCAGCCACGGGGGAATTGGCTACAATGAGCAGTTCTTC. The V and J genes are TRBV6-2 or TRBV6-3 and TRBJ2-1; maybe TRBD2 (6 bases). Germline CDR1 reads MNHEY; CDR2 reads SVGEGT. The V end lost 6 bases, the J end lost 3 bases, and 15 bases lay between the germline ends. This CDR3 contains 15 residues.

The chain recombines TRBV7-2 with TRBJ2-2; 9 nucleotides match TRBD2. The CDR3 runs 14 residues. J lost 6 bases, V lost 5 bases, and 4 bases had no gene match. Germline loops: CDR1 SGHTA, CDR2 FQGNSA. This chain's CDR3 is CASSPGLASGELFF. The CDR3 DNA reads as TGTGCCAGCAGCCCGGGACTAGCTTCCGGGGAGCTGTTTTTT. The full variable domain, rest sourced from reference TRBV7-2 and TRBJ2-2, is GAGVSQSPSNKVTEKGKDVELRCDPISGHTALYWYRQSLGQGLEFLIYFQGNSAPDKSGLPSDRFSAERTGGSVSTLTIQRTQQEDSAVYLCASSPGLASGELFFGEGSRLTVL.

This clonotype occurred once. A junction end diverges from the germline sequence, so it may reflect a read error. The rearrangement joins TRBV6-2 or TRBV6-3 to TRBJ1-1; D gene ambiguous. The V gene's germline CDR1 is MNHEY and CDR2 SVGEGT. The CDR3 runs to 12 residues. The CDR3 DNA sequence: TGTGCCAGCAAGCGGGGTAACACTGAAGCTGTCTTT. It translates to CASKRGNTEAVF.

The V and J genes are TRBV11-3 and TRBJ1-5, with a weak D call TRBD1 (6 bases). V shed 3 bases and J shed 0 bases, with 15 bases lying between them. The CDR3 is 17 amino acids. CDR1 SGHNT and CDR2 YENEEA come from the germline V gene. The CDR3 loop is CASSFPDRLYSNQPQHF. CDR3 coding DNA: TGTGCCAGCAGCTTCCCGGACAGACTATATAGCAATCAGCCCCAGCATTTT.

This chain links TRBV6-1 with TRBJ2-3, with 10 bases matching TRBD1. The germline CDR1 and CDR2 sequences are MNHNS and SASEGT. The CDR3 extends over 15 amino acids. The trim removed 4 bases at V and 3 bases at J, leaving 4 bases unmatched. The CDR3 protein is CASSAGQGKTDTQYF. For the CDR3, the DNA is TGTGCCAGCAGTGCGGGACAGGGGAAAACAGATACGCAGTATTTT.

The rearrangement uses TRBV5-1 and TRBJ1-6; no definite D call. CDR3 length equals 15 residues. The ends were cut back, 0 bases at V and 5 bases at J, with 9 bases in the middle. In germline, CDR1 is SGHRS, CDR2 YFSETQ. CDR3: CASSLDWIHNSPLHF. CDR3 DNA sequence: TGCGCCAGCAGCTTGGATTGGATCCATAATTCACCCCTCCACTTT. The complete variable domain, with remaining parts taken from reference TRBV5-1 and TRBJ1-6, reads KAGVTQTPRYLIKTRGQQVTLSCSPISGHRSVSWYQQTPGQGLQFLFEYFSETQRNKGNFPGRFSGRQFSNSRSEMNVSTLELGDSALYLCASSLDWIHNSPLHFGNGTRLTVT.

In this sample, this clonotype turned up a few times. The chain recombines TRBV9 with TRBJ2-1; 7 bases line up with TRBD2. This CDR3 contains 15 residues. V lost 1 base and J lost 10; bases outside the gene matches: 11. Germline V gives CDR1 SGDLS, CDR2 YYNGEE. CDR3 protein: CASSVRGLGGVEQFF. The CDR3 nucleotides are TGTGCCAGCAGCGTACGCGGGCTGGGAGGGGTAGAGCAGTTCTTC.

This clonotype appeared a single time. CDR3 coding DNA: TGTGCCAGCAGCCCAGGGACTCCTGGAAACACCATATATTTT. Translated, it gives CASSPGTPGNTIYF. J is TRBJ1-3 and V is TRBV6-2 or TRBV6-3; TRBD1 might be the D (5 bases). Trimming cost V 6 bases and J 2 bases, with 11 bases left between them. The CDR3 length is 14 residues. Germline V lookup: CDR1 MNHEY, CDR2 SVGEGT.

This clonotype was seen at least ten times. The chain links TRBV6-2 or TRBV6-3 to TRBJ2-5; D is uncertain. The V gene's germline CDR1 is MNHEY and CDR2 SVGEGT. V gave up 2 bases and J gave up 4 bases, with 2 bases separating them. The CDR3 length is 11 residues. The CDR3 here is CASSYGETQYF. As DNA, the CDR3 is TGTGCCAGCAGTTACGGAGAGACCCAGTACTTC.

The J gene is TRBJ2-7, the V gene TRBV10-3, with a weak D call TRBD2 (6 bases). The germline gives CDR1 ENHRY, CDR2 SYGVKD. The CDR3 is 17 residues long. Trimming took 0 bases from V and 0 from J, leaving 15 bases between them. CDR3 coding DNA: TGTGCCATCAGTGAGTCGAGTGGAGGGGCAAGCTCCTACGAGCAGTACTTC. Its translation is CAISESSGGASSYEQYF.

Notes on this clonotype: Just one base apart from a much larger clone, this may be a read error. V is TRBV25-1 and J is TRBJ2-7; D is ambiguous. CDR1 MGHDK and CDR2 SYGVNS come from the germline V gene. The CDR3 loop spans 11 amino acids. This CDR3 reads CAGSEGYEQYF. CDR3 bases: TGTGCCGGCAGTGAAGGCTACGAGCAGTACTTC.

This clonotype was detected only a few times. The CDR3 loop reads CASSYSPGTGGAYEQYF. CDR3 DNA sequence: TGTGCCAGCAGTTACTCACCCGGGACAGGGGGTGCCTACGAGCAGTACTTC. The chain links TRBV6-5 to TRBJ2-7; TRBD1 matches at 11 bases. This CDR3 is built from 17 residues. Per germline, CDR1 MNHEY and CDR2 SVGAGI. The junction had 6 bases not matched to a gene; V was cut back by 0 bases and J by 2 bases.

The chain has TRBV7-9 and TRBJ2-3; 9 bases are a match to TRBD2. Germline trimming cut 7 bases from V and 13 bases from J; bases unmatched to any gene: 12. Germline values: CDR1 SEHNR, CDR2 FQNEAQ (reference sequence). The CDR3 extends over 13 amino acids. The CDR3 here is CASTESGTSKKYF. In DNA, the CDR3 is TGTGCCAGCACCGAGTCCGGGACTAGCAAAAAGTATTTT. Complete variable domain (other parts from reference TRBV7-9 and TRBJ2-3): DTGVSQNPRHKITKRGQNVTFRCDPISEHNRLYWYRQTLGQGPEFLTYFQNEAQLEKSRLLSDRFSAERPKGSFSTLEIQRTEQGDSAMYLCASTESGTSKKYFGPGTRLTVL.

The gene calls are TRBV12-3 or TRBV12-4 and TRBJ1-1; D is unclear. The V end was cut by 5 bases, the J end by 8 bases, with 9 bases between. This CDR3 has 11 amino acids. CDR3 in amino acids: CASSGYKEAFF. As DNA, the CDR3 is TGTGCCAGCAGTGGTTACAAGGAAGCTTTCTTT.

This clonotype was counted only a few times. The rearrangement joins TRBV4-1 to TRBJ2-1; TRBD2 matches at 13 bases. From germline, CDR1 is MGHRA and CDR2 YSYEKL. J was trimmed by 8 bases and V by 1 base; bases with no gene match: 5. This CDR3 region has 16 residues. In DNA, the CDR3 is TGCGCCAGCAGCCAAGGAGGTGGACTAGCGGGGGATGAGCAGTTCTTC. Amino acids: CASSQGGGLAGDEQFF.

This clonotype was recorded once. In DNA, the CDR3 is TGTGCCAGCAGCCATGAGGGGGGTCGGGGGACTGAAGCTTTCTTT. Protein sequence: CASSHEGGRGTEAFF. The chain is built from TRBV3-1 and TRBJ1-1; possibly TRBD1 for D (6 bases). The CDR3 length is 15 residues. Germline V gene sequence: CDR1 LGHDT, CDR2 YNNKEL (reference sequence). Deletions cut 3 bases from V and 5 bases from J, with 16 bases between.

V and J are TRBV5-1 and TRBJ2-4, with 8 nucleotides matching TRBD1. Germline values: CDR1 SGHRS, CDR2 YFSETQ. Unmatched junction bases numbered 7, after V lost 2 bases and J lost 0 bases. The CDR3 sequence is 17 residues long. The CDR3: CASSFQRTGLAKNIQYF. In DNA, the CDR3 is TGCGCCAGCAGCTTTCAAAGGACAGGGCTAGCCAAAAACATTCAGTACTTC.

This clonotype was counted only a few times. The rearrangement links TRBV5-1 to TRBJ2-7; 7 bases are a match to TRBD1. The germline CDR1 and CDR2 sequences are SGHRS and YFSETQ. V trimming: 0 bases; J trimming: 6 bases; junction bases outside the gene matches: 3. The CDR3 contains 13 residues. Here the CDR3 DNA reads TGCGCCAGCAGCTTGGGCCGGGACAGCGAGCAGTACTTC. Translated, it gives CASSLGRDSEQYF. The full variable domain, with the rest looked up from reference TRBV5-1 and TRBJ2-7, is KAGVTQTPRYLIKTRGQQVTLSCSPISGHRSVSWYQQTPGQGLQFLFEYFSETQRNKGNFPGRFSGRQFSNSRSEMNVSTLELGDSALYLCASSLGRDSEQYFGPGTRLTVT.

V is TRBV2 and J is TRBJ2-5, with a weak D call TRBD2 (5 bases). This CDR3 has 16 residues. The V gene lost 6 bases and the J gene lost 1 base, with 18 bases spanning the gap. Germline V gene sequence: CDR1 SNHLY, CDR2 FYNNEI. CDR3 protein: CASSEGSWTSQETQYF. CDR3 DNA: TGTGCCAGCAGCGAGGGAAGCTGGACTTCCCAAGAGACCCAGTACTTC.

This clonotype was seen a handful of times. The chain employs TRBV11-2 and TRBJ2-5, with TRBD1 matching over 7 bases. The V and J ends lost 5 bases and 3 bases, in that order; junction bases with no gene match: 3. The germline V gene has CDR1 SGHAT and CDR2 FQNNGV. CDR3 length: 13 residues. CDR3 in amino acids: CASSTGVEETQYF. The DNA for the CDR3 is TGTGCCAGCAGCACAGGGGTAGAAGAGACCCAGTACTTC.

The J gene is TRBJ1-2, the V gene TRBV6-1, with D unclear. Germline V CDR1 and CDR2: MNHNS, SASEGT. Trimming stripped 2 bases from V and 8 bases from J, with 18 bases between. The CDR3 length is 15 residues. CDR3 sequence (DNA): TGTGCCAGCAGTGAACGAGAAAGTTTCGCGAGGGGCTACACCTTC. It is translated as CASSERESFARGYTF.

This clonotype appeared a single time. A much bigger clone sits one base away, suggesting this may be a read error. The chain uses TRBV12-3 or TRBV12-4 and TRBJ2-5; D not resolved. CDR3 length: 13 amino acids. The ends were cut back, 4 bases at V and 5 bases at J, with 11 bases in the middle. The CDR3 spells CASSSAVGETQYF. CDR3 DNA sequence: TGTGCCAGCAGTTCCGCGGTGGGGGAGACCCAGTACTTC.

This clonotype was seen at least ten times. The V gene is TRBV12-3 or TRBV12-4, the J gene TRBJ2-7; TRBD2 might be the D (6 bases). Trimming cost V 5 bases and J 2 bases, with 13 bases left between them. The CDR3 consists of 14 residues. The chain's CDR3 is CASSPGLLPYEQYF. In nucleotides, the CDR3 is TGTGCCAGCAGTCCGGGACTCCTGCCCTACGAGCAGTACTTC.

The chain uses TRBV6-1 and TRBJ1-1, with D uncertain. This CDR3 comprises 14 residues. V dropped 2 bases and J dropped 6 bases, with 13 bases sitting between them. Germline V CDR1 and CDR2: MNHNS, SASEGT. The CDR3, as DNA: TGTGCCAGCAGTGAACAGGAATCCTACGCTGAAGCTTTCTTT. It specifies CASSEQESYAEAFF.

Points on this clonotype: Germline and junction disagree at one end, which may indicate a read error. J is TRBJ1-1 and V is TRBV7-3; D is unresolved. Germline V gene sequence: CDR1 SGHTA, CDR2 FQGTGA. The CDR3 loop spans 13 amino acids. CDR3 loop: CASSFRVDTEAFF. In DNA, the CDR3 is TGCGCCAGCAGCTTTAGGGTGGACACTGAAGCTTTCTTT.

This chain uses TRBV4-1 with TRBJ2-2, with a tentative D call TRBD1 (6 bases). Trimming stripped 5 bases from V and 7 bases from J, with 20 bases between. CDR1 and CDR2 from the germline V gene are MGHRA and YSYEKL. CDR3 length: 16 amino acids. The CDR3 nucleotides read TGCGCCAGCAGCAAAGCTGGGGCCACAGGGATCGGGGAGCTGTTTTTT. Its protein is CASSKAGATGIGELFF.

The chain links TRBV15 to TRBJ2-3; D unresolved. V lost 9 bases, J lost 7 bases, and 14 bases lay in between. The CDR3 is 12 amino acids. Germline V gene lookup returns CDR1 LNHNV and CDR2 YYDKDF (reference sequence). For the CDR3, the DNA is TGTGCCACGGGAAGAGACGGATATACGCAGTATTTT. Protein sequence: CATGRDGYTQYF. The whole variable domain, remainder taken from reference TRBV15 and TRBJ2-3, is DAMVIQNPRYQVTQFGKPVTLSCSQTLNHNVMYWYQQKSSQAPKLLFHYYDKDFNNEADTPDNFQSRRPNTSFCFLDIRSPGLGDTAMYLCATGRDGYTQYFGPGTRLTVL.

This clonotype was counted once. The chain carries TRBV4-3 and TRBJ1-6; D possibly corresponds to TRBD1 (6 bases). Germline V lookup: CDR1 LGHNA, CDR2 YSLEER. V lost 3 bases and J lost 4, with 13 bases in between. CDR3 size: 16 residues. In DNA, the CDR3 is TGCGCCAGCAGCCAGGACCCTACAGGGTATAATTCACCCCTCCACTTT. The encoded protein is CASSQDPTGYNSPLHF.

This clonotype was counted only a few times. DNA of the CDR3: TGCAGCGGAGACAGGGGGCCGAACACTGAAGCTTTCTTT. Its protein product is CSGDRGPNTEAFF. J is TRBJ1-1 and V is TRBV29-1; 10 bases agree with TRBD1. V lost 7 bases and J lost 1; bases outside the gene matches: 3. Germline loops: CDR1 SQVTM, CDR2 ANQGSEA. The CDR3 sequence is 13 residues long.